This T cell receptor (beta chain) was found in a study of cytomegalovirus exposure and HLA in healthy donors. Regarding the study as a whole: Rarity marked most TCR sequences, yet some public TCRs occurred in many donors. Subsequent analysis found a tendency for first-cohort TCR clusters to co-occur within the 110 or so validation repertoires. TCR beta chains numbering 164 were designated cytomegalovirus-associated.

Clones were read by immunoSEQ multiplex PCR, and TCRdb kept only the in-frame ones, dropping some. The sample consists of about 130,000 clones, roughly 89% of them appearing once. CDR1 SGHNT and CDR2 YYREEE come from the germline V gene (reference sequence). The CDR3 consists of 14 residues. Trimming pared 0 bases from V and 5 bases from J, leaving 8 bases between. About this clone: Its cognate antigen is unknown. Other DNA sequences from this sample encode an identical CDR3 as well.

From the approximately 120-subject validation cohort, which was separate from the approximately 670-subject first cohort, the donors were drawn. The clonotype originates from a man aged 30 to 45 in good health and CMV-seronegative. V is TRBV5-4 and J is TRBJ2-2; the D is unclear. Input material: PBMCs. The CDR3 sequence: CASSLAGGTGELFF. DNA of the CDR3: TGTGCCAGCAGCTTGGCGGGTGGTACCGGGGAGCTGTTTTTT.